This TCR beta chain was retrieved from a study of T-cell reconstitution after alpha-beta-depleted transplantation in children. Unique molecular identifiers were built into the TCRbeta library. One entry per CDR3 protein, called by TCRdb with MiXCR from the PCR reads. Of hundreds of thousands of distinct CDR3 sequences in the sample, about 9.2% are singletons; the top ten hold 6.2%. The CDR3 consists of 15 residues. Germline values: CDR1 SGHTA, CDR2 FQGNSA. Trimming pared 1 base from V and 6 bases from J, leaving 12 bases between. This clonotype showed up many times. The receptor's source is a human donor who donated a stem cell graft to a child with acute lymphoblastic leukemia. Here the sequenced sample was PBMCs from the stem cell graft donor, taken from the stem cell graft. This rearrangement joins TRBV7-2 to TRBJ2-2; the D gene could be TRBD1 or TRBD2 (5 bases each). The CDR3 region is CASSLVFGDAGELFF. The CDR3, as DNA: TGTGCCAGCAGCTTAGTATTCGGGGACGCCGGGGAGCTGTTTTTT. The full variable domain, with the rest looked up from reference TRBV7-2 and TRBJ2-2, is GAGVSQSPSNKVTEKGKDVELRCDPISGHTALYWYRQSLGQGLEFLIYFQGNSAPDKSGLPSDRFSAERTGGSVSTLTIQRTQQEDSAVYLCASSLVFGDAGELFFGEGSRLTVL.